The sequence of this TCR beta chain was determined in a study of T cell responses to AZD1222 COVID-19 vaccine. Overall study results and limits: Donors skewed white British and female; clonal diversity was possibly underestimated. Sampled repertoires all dated from after the peak T cell response.

Data came from immunoSEQ multiplex PCR; TCRdb stores just in-frame clones and leaves some out. The table records 130,000 or so clones, approximately 94% of them present only once. Of note for this clone: Its target is not known.

V lost 6 bases and J 2 bases, leaving 11 bases between the germline ends. Germline V gives CDR1 KGHSH, CDR2 LQKENI. The CDR3 runs to 13 residues. The origin of this receptor is an adult in good health. Sequenced here: peripheral blood, sampled on day 0 of AZD1222 vaccination. The chain is built from TRBV18 and TRBJ2-7; D assignment may be TRBD1 or TRBD2 (5 bases each). Here the CDR3 reads CASSPGTAYEQYF. CDR3 nucleotide sequence: TGTGCCAGCTCCCCAGGGACGGCCTACGAGCAGTACTTC.